Below, 30 T cell receptor beta chains from the same sample are listed, as sequenced in a study of T cells after yellow fever vaccination. Via MiXCR, TCRdb re-called the 5' RACE reads, giving one row per CDR3 protein. The sample records a few hundred thousand distinct CDR3 sequences, under 15% being singletons. The sample consisted of CD4+ T cells sorted from PBMCs, taken 45 days after the yellow fever booster vaccination. The receptors stem from a man aged 30-40 years who received the YFV17D yellow fever vaccine.

This sequence joins TRBV20-1 and TRBJ2-6; TRBD1 matches at 11 bases. In germline, CDR1 is DFQATT, CDR2 SNEGSKA (reference sequence). The CDR3 totals 18 residues. Trimming cost V 0 bases and J 4 bases; bases outside gene matches: 8. The CDR3 nucleotides read TGCAGTGCTAGAGATATAAGGACAGGGGGCTCCGGGGCCAACGTCCTGACTTTC. Its protein product is CSARDIRTGGSGANVLTF.

In this sample, this clonotype turned up a few times. This chain joins TRBV7-2 and TRBJ2-7, with D perhaps given as TRBD1 or TRBD2 (5 bases each). The CDR3 covers 13 residues. Germline assignment: CDR1 SGHTA and CDR2 FQGNSA. Trimming stripped 2 bases from V and 5 bases from J, with 10 bases between. CDR3 nucleotide sequence: TGTGCCAGCAGCTTATCACAGGAGGACGAGCAGTACTTC. Protein product: CASSLSQEDEQYF.

At least ten counts were recorded for this clonotype. The chain uses TRBV20-1 and TRBJ1-2; maybe TRBD1 (5 bases). Germline assignment: CDR1 DFQATT and CDR2 SNEGSKA (reference sequence). The V end lost 8 bases, the J end lost 1 base, and 17 bases lay between the germline ends. The CDR3 extends over 14 amino acids. In DNA form, the CDR3 reads TGCAGTTGCTCTTCGGGGGGACTTAACTATGGCTACACCTTC. This codes for CSCSSGGLNYGYTF.

V and J are TRBV20-1 and TRBJ1-1; 11 bases map to TRBD1. Germline assignment: CDR1 DFQATT and CDR2 SNEGSKA (reference sequence). The ends lost 5 bases at V and 14 bases at J; junction bases unmatched: 4. This CDR3 region has 10 residues. CDR3: CSAGDRGSFF. The CDR3 DNA follows: TGCAGTGCTGGGGACAGGGGGAGCTTCTTT.

V gene TRBV7-2 combines with J gene TRBJ2-1, with D unclear. The CDR3 covers 12 residues. V was pared by 5 bases and J by 7 bases, with 9 bases between. In germline, CDR1 is SGHTA, CDR2 FQGNSA. CDR3 amino acids: CASSRTNNEQFF. The DNA of the CDR3 is TGTGCCAGCAGCCGAACTAATAATGAGCAGTTCTTC.

At least ten counts were recorded for this clonotype. The V gene is TRBV12-3 or TRBV12-4, the J gene TRBJ2-3; D gene uncertain. V lost 3 bases to trimming and J lost 6 bases, with 10 bases between them. This CDR3 region has 13 residues. CDR3 sequence reads: CASSFARTDTQYF. The CDR3 DNA follows: TGTGCCAGCAGTTTCGCCAGGACGGATACGCAGTATTTT.

The table lists this clonotype with many counts. This sequence joins TRBV5-1 and TRBJ2-3, with D perhaps matching TRBD1 (5 bases). Between the trimmed V and J ends, which lost 2 bases and 3 bases, there was a span of 10 bases. Germline CDR1 reads SGHRS; CDR2 reads YFSETQ. The CDR3 is 14 residues long. CDR3 in amino acids: CASSFQGKTDTQYF. CDR3 sequence (DNA): TGCGCCAGCAGCTTTCAGGGAAAAACAGATACGCAGTATTTT.

This clonotype was recorded once. The V call is TRBV7-2, the J call TRBJ2-2; 10 bases are shared with TRBD2. The V gene end was trimmed by 5 bases and the J gene end by 6 bases; junction bases not matched to a gene: 3. CDR3 length equals 14 residues. Per germline, CDR1 SGHTA and CDR2 FQGNSA. Here the CDR3 reads CASSPSGRAGELFF. In DNA, the CDR3 is TGTGCCAGCAGCCCGAGCGGGAGGGCCGGGGAGCTGTTTTTT.

This clonotype was observed a few times. J is TRBJ2-7 and V is TRBV5-1; no clear D. V dropped 0 bases and J dropped 5 bases, with 12 bases sitting between them. The V gene's germline CDR1 is SGHRS and CDR2 YFSETQ. The CDR3 sequence is 14 residues long. In DNA form, the CDR3 reads TGCGCCAGCAGCTTGGTGGGTAGGATGGACGAGCAGTACTTC. This sequence encodes CASSLVGRMDEQYF.

J is TRBJ2-7 and V is TRBV6-1; D tentatively fits TRBD1 or TRBD2 (5 bases each). The V and J ends lost 7 bases and 0 bases respectively, with 10 bases between them. The CDR3 length is 13 residues. Germline loops: CDR1 MNHNS, CDR2 SASEGT. The CDR3 coding sequence is TGTGCCAGCAAACGAGGGACCTCCTACGAGCAGTACTTC. This gives the protein CASKRGTSYEQYF.

This clonotype was picked up a small number of times. This chain joins TRBV5-1 and TRBJ2-1, with D uncertain. The germline CDR1 and CDR2 sequences are SGHRS and YFSETQ. This CDR3 spans 16 amino acids. V lost 3 bases, J lost 0 bases, and 13 bases lay in between. CDR3 loop: CASSSGSSSSYNEQFF. CDR3 nucleotide sequence: TGCGCCAGCAGCTCCGGGTCATCGAGCTCCTACAATGAGCAGTTCTTC.

The chain recombines TRBV5-1 with TRBJ2-1; no definite D call. The CDR3 runs 15 residues. The V gene lost 2 bases and the J gene lost 3 bases, with 12 bases spanning the gap. Germline V gives CDR1 SGHRS, CDR2 YFSETQ. The CDR3 nucleotides read TGCGCCAGCAGCTTCGGAGTTGGTTACTACAATGAGCAGTTCTTC. It yields the protein CASSFGVGYYNEQFF. The full variable domain, in which reference TRBV5-1 and TRBJ2-1 provide the parts outside the CDR3, is KAGVTQTPRYLIKTRGQQVTLSCSPISGHRSVSWYQQTPGQGLQFLFEYFSETQRNKGNFPGRFSGRQFSNSRSEMNVSTLELGDSALYLCASSFGVGYYNEQFFGPGTRLTVL.

J is TRBJ2-7 and V is TRBV19; 7 positions agree with TRBD2. V shed 9 bases, J shed 3 bases, and the junction held 11 bases outside the gene matches. Germline V lookup: CDR1 LNHDA, CDR2 SQIVND (reference sequence). The CDR3 length is 14 residues. The CDR3 DNA reads as TGTGCCAGCACTATGACGGGAGGAAGCTACGAGCAGTACTTC. Translation gives CASTMTGGSYEQYF.

The V call is TRBV5-1, the J call TRBJ2-2, with TRBD1 matching 9 bases. Germline lookup yields CDR1 SGHRS and CDR2 YFSETQ. V was clipped by 6 bases and J by 2 bases; unmatched bases: 5. The length of the CDR3 is 15 residues. The CDR3 region is CASTPGQGNTGELFF. In nucleotides, the CDR3 is TGCGCCAGCACACCGGGACAGGGAAACACCGGGGAGCTGTTTTTT.

This clonotype was seen more than once but under ten times. This chain uses TRBV29-1 with TRBJ2-7; D is unresolved. The V gene lost 7 bases and the J gene lost 3 bases, with 16 bases spanning the gap. The CDR3 has 13 residues. Germline CDR1 and CDR2: SQVTM and ANQGSEA. The CDR3 sequence is CSAINIQNYEQYF. DNA of the CDR3: TGCAGCGCCATAAATATACAGAACTACGAGCAGTACTTC.

The chain employs TRBV7-2 and TRBJ1-2, with 8 bases aligning to TRBD1. This CDR3 region has 15 residues. J lost 4 bases, V lost 2 bases, and 6 bases had no gene match. Germline V gene lookup returns CDR1 SGHTA and CDR2 FQGNSA. CDR3: CASSLSQDRVYGYTF. The DNA of the CDR3 is TGTGCCAGCAGCTTAAGTCAGGACAGGGTCTATGGCTACACCTTC. Combining the CDR3 with reference TRBV7-2 and TRBJ1-2 gives the whole variable domain GAGVSQSPSNKVTEKGKDVELRCDPISGHTALYWYRQSLGQGLEFLIYFQGNSAPDKSGLPSDRFSAERTGGSVSTLTIQRTQQEDSAVYLCASSLSQDRVYGYTFGSGTRLTVV.

This clonotype showed up just a few times. The rearrangement uses TRBV7-3 and TRBJ1-2; D remains ambiguous. V lost 3 bases and J lost 0, with 8 bases in between. The CDR3 is 14 residues long. Germline V gene data show CDR1 as SGHTA and CDR2 as FQGTGA. The CDR3 DNA is TGTGCCAGCAGCTTGCAAACGACTAACTATGGCTACACCTTC. Translation: CASSLQTTNYGYTF.

In its sample, this clonotype was seen many times. V usage is TRBV30 and J usage is TRBJ2-3, with a possible D match to TRBD2 (5 bases). The germline V gene has CDR1 GTSNPN and CDR2 SVGIG (reference sequence). V was cut by 5 bases and J by 0 bases, with 12 bases left in between. CDR3 length: 14 residues. CDR3 sequence (DNA): TGTGCCTGGGGGCGTAGCGTGAGCACAGATACGCAGTATTTT. It encodes CAWGRSVSTDTQYF.

This clonotype was detected only a few times. The CDR3 DNA follows: TGTGCCAGCAGCCGGGACTACGACTACGAGCAGTACTTC. Protein: CASSRDYDYEQYF. The chain recombines TRBV6-6 with TRBJ2-7, with 7 bases that match TRBD2. V shed 6 bases and J 3 bases; nucleotides not matched to a gene: 5. The CDR3 loop spans 13 amino acids. The germline V gene has CDR1 MNHNY and CDR2 SVGAGI (reference sequence).

This clonotype has only a few counts. The V call is TRBV20-1, the J call TRBJ2-7; D is perhaps TRBD1 (7 bases). V lost 3 bases to trimming and J lost 3 bases, with 15 bases between them. Looked up from germline, CDR1 is DFQATT and CDR2 is SNEGSKA (reference sequence). CDR3 size: 14 residues. The CDR3 DNA reads TGCAGTGCTAGGGACAGCAGGGGGGTCTACGAGCAGTACTTC. This encodes CSARDSRGVYEQYF.

This clonotype was seen a few times. The V gene is TRBV7-2, the J gene TRBJ2-2, with TRBD2 matching 8 bases. Looked up from germline, CDR1 is SGHTA and CDR2 is FQGNSA. V lost 1 base and J lost 4; bases outside the gene matches: 2. The CDR3 totals 15 residues. The CDR3 loop is CASSLVSGATGELFF. As DNA, the CDR3 is TGTGCCAGCAGCTTAGTTAGCGGGGCCACCGGGGAGCTGTTTTTT.

This sequence joins TRBV12-3 or TRBV12-4 and TRBJ2-3; D uncertain. The germline V and J ends were trimmed by 5 bases and 7 bases, with 10 bases remaining between them. The CDR3 is made up of 12 amino acids. The CDR3 DNA reads as TGTGCCAGCAGTATAATTCGGAATACGCAGTATTTT. This sequence encodes CASSIIRNTQYF.

Many counts were recorded for this clonotype. V and J are TRBV5-1 and TRBJ2-7; D remains ambiguous. The CDR3 is 12 amino acids. The V end lost 2 bases, the J end lost 4 bases, and 7 bases lay between the germline ends. Germline CDR1 reads SGHRS; CDR2 reads YFSETQ. CDR3: CASSFDSYEQYF. CDR3 in DNA: TGCGCCAGCAGCTTCGATAGTTACGAGCAGTACTTC.

The chain has TRBV20-1 and TRBJ2-3; TRBD2 aligns across 16 bases. The CDR3 loop spans 20 amino acids. Germline trimming cut 6 bases from V and 3 bases from J; bases unmatched to any gene: 18. CDR1 is DFQATT and CDR2 is SNEGSKA in the germline V gene (reference sequence). Written as DNA, the CDR3 is TGCAGTGCAGCAACCCCCGGGACTAGCGGGAGGGCCCGTTGGACAGATACGCAGTATTTT. It translates to CSAATPGTSGRARWTDTQYF.

This clonotype was counted between two and nine times. The chain joins TRBV20-1 to TRBJ2-1; the match to TRBD2 covers 11 bases. The CDR3 has 18 amino acids. Germline lookup yields CDR1 DFQATT and CDR2 SNEGSKA (reference sequence). V dropped 1 base and J dropped 0; count of bases not matched to a gene: 8. CDR3 amino acids: CSARGELAGARSYNEQFF. The CDR3, as DNA: TGCAGTGCTAGAGGGGAACTAGCGGGAGCACGCTCCTACAATGAGCAGTTCTTC.

The chain links TRBV20-1 to TRBJ2-7; a weak D match, TRBD1 (6 bases). Looked up from germline, CDR1 is DFQATT and CDR2 is SNEGSKA (reference sequence). The CDR3 extends over 15 amino acids. Trimming removed 5 bases at V and 1 base at J, with 18 bases between. The CDR3 loop reads CSASSRAGESYEQYF. CDR3 DNA sequence: TGCAGTGCTTCATCGCGGGCAGGGGAATCCTACGAGCAGTACTTC.

This clonotype turned up a few times. V is TRBV12-3 or TRBV12-4 and J is TRBJ2-3, with D possibly matching TRBD1 (7 bases). Trimming stripped 4 bases from V and 6 bases from J, with 20 bases between. This CDR3 spans 16 amino acids. The CDR3 region is CASSSLNRGGGDTQYF. The CDR3 DNA reads TGTGCCAGCAGTTCCCTGAACAGGGGCGGAGGGGATACGCAGTATTTT.

A few counts support this clonotype. The V and J genes are TRBV6-5 and TRBJ2-2; TRBD2 agrees at 11 bases. Germline assignment: CDR1 MNHEY and CDR2 SVGAGI. The CDR3 covers 18 residues. V shed 1 base, J shed 2 bases, and the junction held 6 bases outside the gene matches. CDR3 sequence (DNA): TGTGCCAGCAGTTACTGGGGTAGCGGGAGGGATAACACCGGGGAGCTGTTTTTT. Residues: CASSYWGSGRDNTGELFF.

The V call is TRBV5-1, the J call TRBJ2-3, with 12 positions matching TRBD2. Germline CDR1 reads SGHRS; CDR2 reads YFSETQ. There are 18 residues in the CDR3. The V segment lost 4 bases and the J segment 0 bases; nucleotides outside the gene matches: 9. The CDR3 here is CASSPARTSGASTDTQYF. For the CDR3, the DNA is TGCGCCAGCAGCCCCGCCAGGACTAGCGGGGCAAGCACAGATACGCAGTATTTT.

This clonotype was seen only a few times. The V call is TRBV27, the J call TRBJ2-7; no clear D. Trimming pared 6 bases from V and 7 bases from J, leaving 16 bases between. The germline V gene has CDR1 MNHEY and CDR2 SMNVEV (reference sequence). The CDR3 sequence is 13 residues long. The CDR3 loop reads CASRANQVREQYF. The DNA for the CDR3 is TGTGCCAGCAGAGCAAACCAGGTTCGAGAGCAGTACTTC.